This T cell receptor (beta chain) was sequenced for a study of shared clonotypes between healthy human individuals. Produced via immunoSEQ multiplex PCR; TCRdb's table is partial and in-frame only. The profile covers around 1.9 million clones, with around 95% appearing a single time and about 1.7% taken by the ten largest. Naive CD8 cells lacked CD45RO and underwent positive selection for CCR7, leaving out terminally differentiated effector memory CD45RA+ cells. The CDR3 loop spans 13 amino acids. CDR1 and CDR2 from the germline V gene are MNHEY and SMNVEV (reference sequence). The ends were cut back, 5 bases at V and 3 bases at J, with 8 bases in the middle. This clone appeared a single time. Other DNA sequences in this sample translate to the same CDR3.

Material: naive CD8+ T cells from PBMCs. This receptor was taken from a young man in good health. Some clones in this sample may be carry-over from other donors' samples. This chain links TRBV27 with TRBJ2-1; D is perhaps TRBD2 (6 bases). CDR3: CASSPGLYNEQFF. The CDR3 region has the DNA TGTGCCAGCAGTCCGGGACTCTACAATGAGCAGTTCTTC.